This note documents a single T cell receptor (beta chain) sequence. What it binds is not known. The PCR employed 60 Vbeta primers together with 13 Jbeta primers. Profiling relied on immunoSEQ multiplex PCR, and the TCRdb table lists in-frame clones only, not all of them. The sample has about 140,000 clones; approximately 77% are singletons. Healthy bone marrow donors supplied every sample. The record originates from a study of cytomegalovirus exposure and HLA in healthy donors. Findings and caveats of the study: Investigators reported under 200 TCR beta chains as tied to cytomegalovirus. Donor immune exposure was known only as CMV serostatus.

V lost 2 bases to trimming and J lost 7 bases; unmatched junction nucleotides: 8. CDR3 size: 16 residues. Germline V CDR1 and CDR2: MNHEY, SMNVEV (reference sequence). The genes are TRBV27 and TRBJ2-2, with TRBD2 matching 9 bases. The sample was PBMCs. The receptor comes from a woman in her forties or fifties in good health and CMV-seronegative. In DNA, the CDR3 is TGTGCCAGCAGTTTAAGGGCAGCGGGGGGAGGCGGGGAGCTGTTTTTT. Protein product: CASSLRAAGGGGELFF.